Listed here are 18 T cell receptor beta chains from one sample, sequenced in a study of OX40 agonist ivuxolimab in advanced cancers. Clones were read by immunoSEQ multiplex PCR, and TCRdb kept only the in-frame ones, dropping some. The top ten clones hold approximately 0.4% of a sample with 55,000 to 65,000 clones, over 70% of them seen once. Sequenced material: CD4+ or CD8+ T cells sorted from blood, taken in a trial of the OX40 agonist ivuxolimab. Source of these receptors: an adult with an advanced solid tumor such as melanoma, head and neck, liver or kidney cancer.

The chain combines TRBV6-5 with TRBJ1-5, with 9 bases lining up with TRBD1. Germline CDR1 reads MNHEY; CDR2 reads SVGAGI. V trimming: 4 bases; J trimming: 3 bases; junction bases outside the gene matches: 4. There are 15 residues in the CDR3. CDR3 bases: TGTGCCAGCAGTTCGGGACAGGGAACCAATCAGCCCCAGCATTTT. Amino acid sequence: CASSSGQGTNQPQHF.

This chain links TRBV11-2 with TRBJ2-5; D may be TRBD1 (5 bases). CDR1 is SGHAT and CDR2 is FQNNGV in the germline V gene. The CDR3 is 16 residues long. V was clipped by 1 base and J by 5 bases, with 17 bases between them. In DNA, the CDR3 is TGTGCCAGCAGCTTAGGAGGTCTGGGGTCAGGGGAGACCCAGTACTTC. Translated, it gives CASSLGGLGSGETQYF.

This chain connects TRBV18 to TRBJ1-1; no reliable D call. In germline, CDR1 is KGHSH, CDR2 LQKENI. CDR3 length: 14 residues. V dropped 1 base and J dropped 1 base, with 7 bases sitting between them. The CDR3 here is CASSPLWPNTEAFF. In DNA form, the CDR3 reads TGTGCCAGCTCACCACTCTGGCCGAACACTGAAGCTTTCTTT.

V usage is TRBV6-6 and J usage is TRBJ1-2; maybe TRBD1 (5 bases). From germline, CDR1 is MNHNY and CDR2 SVGAGI (reference sequence). The CDR3 contains 14 residues. Between the trimmed V and J ends, which lost 7 bases and 4 bases, there was a span of 16 bases. The CDR3, as DNA: TGTGCCAGCACCAGCTGGGGGAGGGTCTATGGCTACACCTTC. Translation gives CASTSWGRVYGYTF.

The genes are TRBV6-5 and TRBJ1-1; D may be TRBD1 (6 bases). CDR1 is MNHEY, CDR2 SVGAGI, per germline. With 2 bases removed from V and 4 bases from J, the gap between germline ends came to 11 bases. This CDR3 has 14 residues. CDR3 region: CASSYEQGSTEAFF. CDR3 DNA sequence: TGTGCCAGCAGTTACGAACAGGGATCCACTGAAGCTTTCTTT.

V gene TRBV27 combines with J gene TRBJ2-2; 8 bases match TRBD1. CDR1 and CDR2 from the germline V gene are MNHEY and SMNVEV (reference sequence). The CDR3 has 16 amino acids. Germline trimming cut 3 bases from V and 4 bases from J; bases unmatched to any gene: 7. Here the CDR3 DNA reads TGTGCCAGCAGTTTCCTTAGACAGGGGCGCACCGGGGAGCTGTTTTTT. It encodes CASSFLRQGRTGELFF.

The chain has TRBV18 and TRBJ1-1; D possibly corresponds to TRBD1 (5 bases). Germline V CDR1 and CDR2: KGHSH, LQKENI. V was cut by 2 bases and J by 1 base, with 11 bases left in between. This CDR3 has 15 amino acids. The CDR3 sequence is CASSPISGPNTEAFF. CDR3 in DNA: TGTGCCAGCTCACCAATCTCAGGGCCGAACACTGAAGCTTTCTTT.

V is TRBV19 and J is TRBJ2-4; TRBD1 aligns across 8 bases. Trimming cost V 3 bases and J 6 bases; bases outside gene matches: 10. The CDR3 is made up of 16 amino acids. CDR1 and CDR2 (germline): LNHDA, SQIVND (reference sequence). CDR3 protein: CASSISPGQGANIQYF. DNA of the CDR3: TGTGCCAGTAGTATTAGTCCCGGTCAGGGGGCAAACATTCAGTACTTC. The complete variable domain, with remaining parts taken from reference TRBV19 and TRBJ2-4, reads DGGITQSPKYLFRKEGQNVTLSCEQNLNHDAMYWYRQDPGQGLRLIYYSQIVNDFQKGDIAEGYSVSREKKESFPLTVTSAQKNPTAFYLCASSISPGQGANIQYFGAGTRLSVL.

The chain joins TRBV2 to TRBJ2-5, with a weak D call TRBD1 (6 bases). Trimming took 8 bases from V and 5 from J, leaving 15 bases between them. The germline V gene encodes CDR1 SNHLY and CDR2 FYNNEI. The CDR3 is 13 amino acids. CDR3 DNA: TGTGCCAGCGTTCAACAGGGATCGGAGACCCAGTACTTC. Its translation: CASVQQGSETQYF.

V is TRBV10-3 and J is TRBJ2-2, with 12 bases lining up with TRBD2. The CDR3 sequence is 17 residues long. In germline, CDR1 is ENHRY, CDR2 SYGVKD. Trimming cost V 6 bases and J 2 bases; bases outside gene matches: 7. In DNA form, the CDR3 reads TGTGCCATCAGCCCAACTAGCGGGGGGCCCAACACCGGGGAGCTGTTTTTT. Amino acid sequence: CAISPTSGGPNTGELFF.

The gene calls are TRBV9 and TRBJ2-7, with D perhaps given as TRBD1 or TRBD2 (5 bases each). Deletions cut 3 bases from V and 6 bases from J, with 16 bases between. CDR1 and CDR2 (germline): SGDLS, YYNGEE. The CDR3 covers 14 residues. CDR3 in amino acids: CASSETGATSEQYF. The CDR3 bases are TGTGCCAGCAGCGAGACCGGGGCCACATCCGAGCAGTACTTC.

The chain couples TRBV7-2 to TRBJ1-2; 11 bases agree with TRBD1. V dropped 7 bases and J dropped 9; count of bases not matched to a gene: 10. Germline lookup yields CDR1 SGHTA and CDR2 FQGNSA. The length of the CDR3 is 14 residues. CDR3 sequence: CASTRTGTGGRYTF. DNA for the CDR3: TGTGCCAGCACCAGAACCGGGACAGGGGGTCGCTACACCTTC.

V gene TRBV4-1 combines with J gene TRBJ1-6; 7 bases match TRBD1. The CDR3 length is 17 residues. V trimming: 2 bases; J trimming: 11 bases; junction bases outside the gene matches: 15. In germline, CDR1 is MGHRA, CDR2 YSYEKL. The DNA for the CDR3 is TGCGCCAGCAGCCAACAGGGGGGGGCGCGGGGTAGGACACCCCTCCACTTT. This codes for CASSQQGGARGRTPLHF.

This chain links TRBV5-6 with TRBJ2-1; possible D gene TRBD2, 6 bases. Germline CDR1 SGHDT, CDR2 YYEEEE. V shed 1 base and J shed 4 bases, with 12 bases lying between them. The CDR3 covers 15 residues. The CDR3 reads CASSLPWGEYNEQFF. Here the CDR3 DNA reads TGTGCCAGCAGCTTGCCGTGGGGGGAATACAATGAGCAGTTCTTC. The full variable domain, completed using reference TRBV5-6 and TRBJ2-1, is DAGVTQSPTHLIKTRGQQVTLRCSPKSGHDTVSWYQQALGQGPQFIFQYYEEEERQRGNFPDRFSGHQFPNYSSELNVNALLLGDSALYLCASSLPWGEYNEQFFGPGTRLTVL.

This clone was seen just once. The V call is TRBV6-5, the J call TRBJ1-2, with D possibly TRBD1 on 5 matching bases. The germline V and J ends were trimmed by 0 bases and 7 bases, with 15 bases remaining between them. The CDR3 loop spans 15 amino acids. Per the germline V gene, CDR1 is MNHEY and CDR2 is SVGAGI. Here the CDR3 reads CASSYSKSSRAGYTF. The CDR3 DNA sequence: TGTGCCAGCAGTTACTCGAAATCTTCCAGGGCTGGCTACACCTTC.

The chain uses TRBV5-6 and TRBJ2-1, with a weak D call TRBD1 (5 bases). The CDR3 runs to 14 residues. CDR1 is SGHDT and CDR2 is YYEEEE in the germline V gene. Trimming cost V 2 bases and J 10 bases, with 16 bases left between them. CDR3 protein: CASSFGAPSREQFF. The CDR3 DNA reads TGTGCCAGCAGCTTTGGGGCCCCTTCGAGGGAGCAGTTCTTC.

CDR3 DNA sequence: TGCGCCAGCAGGTCCGTGATGGGGGCCAGTAGTGGGGCCAACGTCCTGACTTTC. This gives the protein CASRSVMGASSGANVLTF. The rearrangement links TRBV5-1 to TRBJ2-6; perhaps TRBD1 as D (6 bases). Germline CDR1 SGHRS, CDR2 YFSETQ. Between the trimmed V and J ends, which lost 5 bases and 3 bases, there was a span of 21 bases. This CDR3 region has 18 residues. Full variable domain (remainder filled in from reference TRBV5-1 and TRBJ2-6): KAGVTQTPRYLIKTRGQQVTLSCSPISGHRSVSWYQQTPGQGLQFLFEYFSETQRNKGNFPGRFSGRQFSNSRSEMNVSTLELGDSALYLCASRSVMGASSGANVLTFGAGSRLTVL.

The chain has TRBV2 and TRBJ1-1; perhaps TRBD1 as D (5 bases). The CDR3 runs 12 residues. From germline, CDR1 is SNHLY and CDR2 FYNNEI. Trimming removed 8 bases at V and 3 bases at J, with 10 bases between. The CDR3 protein is CASQPQDTEAFF. In DNA, the CDR3 is TGTGCCAGCCAGCCACAGGACACTGAAGCTTTCTTT.